This TCR beta chain was sequenced in a study of T cell responses to AZD1222 COVID-19 vaccine. Second-dose timings of about 4 or about 12 weeks were pooled. The CDR3 sequence is 19 residues long. Germline V gene lookup returns CDR1 LNHDA and CDR2 SQIVND (reference sequence). With V trimmed by 2 bases and J by 1 base, 9 bases remained unmatched. Overall study results and limits: Clonal diversity may have been underestimated, and the donors were mostly white British, with more females than males. CD4 TCRs associated with vaccination spanned spike, dominating at 160-218 and 743-854.

In the case of this clone: The antigen is unknown.

The table came from immunoSEQ multiplex PCR; TCRdb's copy has only in-frame clones and leaves some out. The sample includes about 84,000 clones, 70% to 90% of them seen just once. The rearrangement links TRBV19 to TRBJ2-4, with 12 bases that match TRBD2. This clonotype was sampled from an adult who received the AZD1222 COVID-19 vaccine. The material sequenced was peripheral blood, taken 28 days after the second AZD1222 dose. As DNA, the CDR3 is TGTGCCAGTAGTATATCGGGACTAGCGGGCGATCAGGCCAAAAACATTCAGTACTTC. Its translation: CASSISGLAGDQAKNIQYF.